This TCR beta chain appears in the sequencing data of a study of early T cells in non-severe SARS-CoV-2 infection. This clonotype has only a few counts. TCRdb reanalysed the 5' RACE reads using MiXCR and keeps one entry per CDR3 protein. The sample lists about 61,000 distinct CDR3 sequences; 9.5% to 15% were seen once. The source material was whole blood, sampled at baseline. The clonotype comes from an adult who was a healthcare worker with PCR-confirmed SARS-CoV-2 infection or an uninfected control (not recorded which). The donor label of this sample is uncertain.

The CDR3 is CASSATAGTGELFF. CDR3 nucleotide sequence: TGTGCCAGCAGTGCCACCGCCGGAACCGGGGAGCTGTTTTTT. V gene TRBV12-3 or TRBV12-4 combines with J gene TRBJ2-2; D gene ambiguous. The V gene lost 5 bases and the J gene lost 5 bases, with 12 bases spanning the gap. This CDR3 contains 14 residues.